What follows are 6 T cell receptor beta chains derived from one specimen sequenced in a study of cytomegalovirus exposure and HLA in healthy donors. Assay used: immunoSEQ multiplex PCR; TCRdb lists only in-frame clones, some missing. The data contain approximately 220,000 clones, 65% to 85% of them singletons. Sequencing was performed on PBMCs. Receptors were obtained from a woman aged 25 to 45 in good health and CMV-seropositive.

DNA for the CDR3: TGTGCCAGCAGCTCACCGGGACAGACTGTGTCCGAGCAGTACTTC. It translates to CASSSPGQTVSEQYF. The chain combines TRBV9 with TRBJ2-7, with 7 nucleotides matching TRBD1. Germline V gene lookup returns CDR1 SGDLS and CDR2 YYNGEE. V shed 4 bases, J shed 6 bases, and the junction held 13 bases outside the gene matches. The length of the CDR3 is 15 residues.

Regarding this clone: One end of the junction does not line up with germline, which may come from a read error. V usage is TRBV7-9 and J usage is TRBJ2-3; D call uncertain. The CDR3 spans 8 residues. CDR1 is SEHNR, CDR2 FQNEAQ, per germline (reference sequence). DNA for the CDR3: TGTGCCAGCAGCCTGGCCCTTTTT. Translated, it gives CASSLALF.

The chain uses TRBV30 and TRBJ2-3; 9 nucleotides line up with TRBD1. Germline loops: CDR1 GTSNPN, CDR2 SVGIG (reference sequence). There are 12 residues in the CDR3. With 5 bases clipped from V and 3 bases from J, the junction kept 0 bases outside the gene matches. CDR3 sequence reads: CAWGQGTDTQYF. In DNA, the CDR3 is TGTGCCTGGGGACAGGGGACAGATACGCAGTATTTT.

The chain employs TRBV27 and TRBJ2-3; TRBD1 matches 8 bases. The CDR3 consists of 15 residues. Germline V gene data show CDR1 as MNHEY and CDR2 as SMNVEV (reference sequence). The ends lost 6 bases at V and 0 bases at J; junction bases unmatched: 5. The CDR3, as DNA: TGTGCCAGCAGCAGGGGGCCGGAGAGCACAGATACGCAGTATTTT. As protein: CASSRGPESTDTQYF.

This clone occurred a few times. The chain employs TRBV14 and TRBJ1-2; the D is unclear. The CDR3 runs to 13 residues. The V end was cut by 4 bases, the J end by 8 bases, with 14 bases between. CDR1 is SGHDN and CDR2 is FVKESK in the germline V gene. CDR3 DNA sequence: TGTGCCAGCAGCCCCGCCCTCCATTCCGGCTACACCTTC. It translates to CASSPALHSGYTF.

The CDR3, as DNA: TGTGCCACCAGCAGAGGACAACTAGGTGAAGCTTTCTTT. This codes for CATSRGQLGEAFF. The J gene is TRBJ1-1, the V gene TRBV15; D gene unclear. The germline V gene encodes CDR1 LNHNV and CDR2 YYDKDF (reference sequence). The germline V and J ends were trimmed by 1 base and 7 bases, with 10 bases remaining between them. The CDR3 has 13 residues. Supplemented by reference TRBV15 and TRBJ1-1, the full variable domain reads DAMVIQNPRYQVTQFGKPVTLSCSQTLNHNVMYWYQQKSSQAPKLLFHYYDKDFNNEADTPDNFQSRRPNTSFCFLDIRSPGLGDTAMYLCATSRGQLGEAFFGQGTRLTVV.